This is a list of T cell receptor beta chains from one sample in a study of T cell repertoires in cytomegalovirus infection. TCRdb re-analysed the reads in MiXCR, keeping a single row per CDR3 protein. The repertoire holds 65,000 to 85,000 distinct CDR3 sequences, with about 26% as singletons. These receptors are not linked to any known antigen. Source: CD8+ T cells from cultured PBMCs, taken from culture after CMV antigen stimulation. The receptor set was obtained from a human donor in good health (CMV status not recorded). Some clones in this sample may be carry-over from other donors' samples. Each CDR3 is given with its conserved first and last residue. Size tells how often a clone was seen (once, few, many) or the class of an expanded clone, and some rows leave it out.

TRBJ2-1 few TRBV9 CASSPTGLSYNEQFF
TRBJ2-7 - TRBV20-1 CSARARQGPSYEQYF
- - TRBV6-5 CSSSLLAGASYEQFF
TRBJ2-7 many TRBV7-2 CASSLDSSGTYEQYF
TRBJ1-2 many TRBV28 CASSSLPDRLYGYTF
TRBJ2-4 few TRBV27 CASRRGGAAKNIQYF
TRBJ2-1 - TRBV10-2 CASSGEGLKGEQFF
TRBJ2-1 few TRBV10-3 CAISLGNGNEQFF
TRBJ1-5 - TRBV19 CASSLGGRGGGNQPQHF
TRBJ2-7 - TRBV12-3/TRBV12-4 CASSLAGSDEQYF
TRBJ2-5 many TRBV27 CASTSTGETQYF
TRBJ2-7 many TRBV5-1 CASSPNRGGLAGANYEQYF
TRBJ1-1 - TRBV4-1 CASSPGAGYTEAFF
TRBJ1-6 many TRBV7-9 CASSSMVQRNSPLHF
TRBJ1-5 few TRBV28 CASSLWGSSNQPQHF
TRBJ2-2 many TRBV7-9 CASRPGTDNTGELFF
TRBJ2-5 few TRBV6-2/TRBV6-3 CASKTGGETQYF
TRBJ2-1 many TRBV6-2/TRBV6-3 CASKIAGGNEQFF
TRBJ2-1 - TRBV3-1 CASSHHILSWGLAYQSSYNEQFF
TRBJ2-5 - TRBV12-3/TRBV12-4 CASTGGKETQYF
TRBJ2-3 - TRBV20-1 CSARGWDHESDTQYF
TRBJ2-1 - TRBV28 CASSRGLAGGINEQFF
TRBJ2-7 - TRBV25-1 CASSQVQGAGYEQYF
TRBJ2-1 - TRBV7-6 CASSLVNGRNNEQFF
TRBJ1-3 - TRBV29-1 CSVEGGVSGNTIYF
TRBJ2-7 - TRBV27 CASSLGQVFSYEQYF
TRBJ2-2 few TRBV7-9 CASSFDRNTGELFF
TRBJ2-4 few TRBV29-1 CSVGLAGDIQYF
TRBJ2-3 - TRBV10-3 CALRDYTDTQYF
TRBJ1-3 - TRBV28 CASSLGQTGGTGNTIYF
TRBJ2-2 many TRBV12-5 CASGETTGTGLANTGELFF
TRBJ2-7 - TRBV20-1 CSARRSGQGLYEQYF
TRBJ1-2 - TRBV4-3 CASSQEWTGVNYGYTF
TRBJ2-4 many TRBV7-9 CASKKDSENIQYF
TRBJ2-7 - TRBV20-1 CSAREGAGEQYF
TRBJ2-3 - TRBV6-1 CASSYGGSADTQYF
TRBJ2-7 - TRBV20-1 CSATLGLGLEQYF
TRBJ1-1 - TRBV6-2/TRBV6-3 CASSASGGLDEAFF
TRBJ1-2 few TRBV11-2 CASSSPGQRLNYGYTF
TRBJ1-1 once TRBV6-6 CASSTGFRAFF
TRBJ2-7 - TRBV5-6 CASSLFSPYEQYF
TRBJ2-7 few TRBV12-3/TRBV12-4 CASSQVGGLIEYEQYF
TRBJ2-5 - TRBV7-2 CASSYGYSQETQYF
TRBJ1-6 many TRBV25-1 CASSEYSGYSSPLHF
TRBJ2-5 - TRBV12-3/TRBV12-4 CASSSSGSWETQYF
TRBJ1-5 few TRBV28 CASIPPGQRNQPQHF
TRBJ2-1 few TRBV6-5 CASSYSPPTSRLHNEQFF
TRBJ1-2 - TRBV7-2 CASSPGGQSISYGYTF
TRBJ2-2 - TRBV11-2 CASTTSHRGDTGELFF
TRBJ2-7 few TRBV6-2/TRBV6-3 CASRGIQFSYEQYF
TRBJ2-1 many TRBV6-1 CASSEFVLSREAGGGNEQFF
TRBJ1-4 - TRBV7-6 CASSRDGHNEKLFF
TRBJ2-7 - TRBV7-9 CASSAGTDNYEQYF
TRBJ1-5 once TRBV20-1 CSARDWDSSHQPQHF
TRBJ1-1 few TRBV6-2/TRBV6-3 CASIPGGNTEAFF
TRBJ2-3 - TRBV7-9 CASSPPGQVWGSTDTQYF
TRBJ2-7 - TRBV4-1 CASSQGTGGSYEQYF
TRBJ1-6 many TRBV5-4 CASSFSKGSYNSPLHF
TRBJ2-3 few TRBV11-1 CASRNDRSGADTQYF